This T cell receptor (beta chain) derives from a study of cytomegalovirus exposure and HLA in healthy donors. Study-wide results and limits: Reports indicated that the classifier achieved high specificity and sensitivity in diagnosing cytomegalovirus status. In a later analysis, common viral pathogens appeared linked to several of the most significant clusters. Cytomegalovirus association was assigned to 170 or so TCR beta chains. There was a cluster of highly shared sequence variants that was likely a sequencing artifact.

With regard to this clone: Its antigen is undetermined.

The PCR employed 60 Vbeta primers together with 13 Jbeta primers. Only in-frame clones appear in the TCRdb table, and some are missing; sequencing was by immunoSEQ multiplex PCR. The profile shows around 130,000 clones, 55% to 75% of them singletons. Looked up from germline, CDR1 is LNHDA and CDR2 is SQIVND (reference sequence). This CDR3 contains 15 residues. Trimming stripped 3 bases from V and 0 bases from J, with 10 bases between. The sequence was collected from a human donor in good health. Sequenced material: PBMCs. J is TRBJ2-3 and V is TRBV19, with D possibly being TRBD1 (5 bases). Here the CDR3 DNA reads TGTGCCAGTAGTATCAAGCCAGGGAGCACAGATACGCAGTATTTT. Translating gives CASSIKPGSTDTQYF.